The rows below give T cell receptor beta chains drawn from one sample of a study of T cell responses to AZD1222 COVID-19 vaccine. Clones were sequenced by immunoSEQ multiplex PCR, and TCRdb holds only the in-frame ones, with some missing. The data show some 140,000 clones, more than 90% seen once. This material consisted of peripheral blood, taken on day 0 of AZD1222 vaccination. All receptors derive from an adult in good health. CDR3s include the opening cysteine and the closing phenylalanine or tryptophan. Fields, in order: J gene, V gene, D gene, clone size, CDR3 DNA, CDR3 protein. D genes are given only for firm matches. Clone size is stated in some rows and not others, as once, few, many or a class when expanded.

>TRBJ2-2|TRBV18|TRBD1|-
TGTGCCAGCTCACCGACAGGGCAGACCGGGGAGCTGTTTTTT
CASSPTGQTGELFF
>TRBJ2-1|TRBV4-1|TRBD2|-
TGCGCCAGCAGCCAAGTCCAGACTAGCCGTTACAATGAGCAGTTCTTC
CASSQVQTSRYNEQFF
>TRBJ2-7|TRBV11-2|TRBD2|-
TGTGCCAGCAGCTTAGGGTCGACTAGCGGGTTGTACGAGCAGTACTTC
CASSLGSTSGLYEQYF
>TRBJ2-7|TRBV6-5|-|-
TGTGCCACTAAAGGGGGACGGGAGTCAGGCGAGCAGTACTTC
CATKGGRESGEQYF
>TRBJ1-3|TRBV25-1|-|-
TGTGCCAGCAGTGTGCGGGGGGACACCATATATTTT
CASSVRGDTIYF
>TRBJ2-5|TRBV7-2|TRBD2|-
TGTGCCAGCAGTGTCCGGTTAGGGAGGGAAGAGACCCAGTACTTC
CASSVRLGREETQYF
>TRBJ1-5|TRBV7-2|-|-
TGTGCCAGCAGCTTGAGGTCAGGGGATGGTCAGCCCCAGCATTTT
CASSLRSGDGQPQHF
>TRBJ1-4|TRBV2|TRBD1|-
TGTGCCAGCAGTGACTCCGGGACAGGGCTTGAAAAACTGTTTTTT
CASSDSGTGLEKLFF
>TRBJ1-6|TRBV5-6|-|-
TGTGCCAGCAGCTGGGGACGTACTTATAATTCACCCCTCCACTTT
CASSWGRTYNSPLHF
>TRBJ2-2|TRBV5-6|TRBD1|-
TGTGCCAGCAGCCTAGACAGGGGGCGAGACACCGGGGAGCTGTTTTTT
CASSLDRGRDTGELFF
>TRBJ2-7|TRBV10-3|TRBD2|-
TGTGCCATCAGTGATGGGAGGGCTGGTGACCACGAGCAGTACTTC
CAISDGRAGDHEQYF
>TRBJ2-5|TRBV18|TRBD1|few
TGTGCCAGCTCACCACCCTCGACAGGGAGAGAGACCCAGTACTTC
CASSPPSTGRETQYF
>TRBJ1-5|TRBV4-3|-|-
TGCGCCAGCAGCCAAGTATTTGGCTCGGGACACAGCAATCAGCCCCAGCATTTT
CASSQVFGSGHSNQPQHF
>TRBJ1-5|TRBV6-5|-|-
TGTGCCAGCAGTTACCGCGAGAATCAGCCCCAGCATTTT
CASSYRENQPQHF
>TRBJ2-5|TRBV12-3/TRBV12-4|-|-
TGTGCCAGGGCACGGCGCCGAGAAGAGACCCAGTACTTC
CARARRREETQYF
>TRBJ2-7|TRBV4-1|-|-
TGCGCCAGCAGCCAAGACTCACACGAGCAGTACTTC
CASSQDSHEQYF
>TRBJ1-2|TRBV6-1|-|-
TGTGCCAGCAGTGAAACAGGCAGCCTTAACTATGGCTACACCTTC
CASSETGSLNYGYTF
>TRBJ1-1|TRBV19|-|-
TGTGCCTCTACTAGGGTTGGCCCTACGAACACTGAAGCTTTCTTT
CASTRVGPTNTEAFF
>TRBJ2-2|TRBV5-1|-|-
TGCGCCAGCAGTTATTCTGAGAGCTTGAACACCGGGGAGCTGTTTTTT
CASSYSESLNTGELFF
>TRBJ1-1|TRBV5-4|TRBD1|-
TGTGCCAGCAGCAGGCAGGGTAGGGGGCTTGGGAACACTGAAGCTTTCTTT
CASSRQGRGLGNTEAFF
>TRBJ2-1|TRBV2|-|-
TGTGCCAGCAGTGACCTGGATTTCCTCTCCTACAATGAGCAGTTCTTC
CASSDLDFLSYNEQFF
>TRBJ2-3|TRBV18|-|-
TGTGCCAGCTCACCGATCCGGGACGCAGATACGCAGTATTTT
CASSPIRDADTQYF
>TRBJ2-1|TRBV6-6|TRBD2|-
TGTGCCAGCAGCAAAAGAGCGGGAGGCGACAATGAGCAGTTCTTC
CASSKRAGGDNEQFF
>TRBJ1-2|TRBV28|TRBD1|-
TGTGCCAGCAGTTTATCCGTTGTGACAGGGGGCTACACCTTC
CASSLSVVTGGYTF
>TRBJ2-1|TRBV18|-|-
TGTGCCAGCTCACCACCTCTGGACACTGTATTCGATGAGCAGTTCTTC
CASSPPLDTVFDEQFF
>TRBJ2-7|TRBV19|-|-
TGTGCCAGTAGTATGAATGGGGGGAAGCAGTACTTC
CASSMNGGKQYF
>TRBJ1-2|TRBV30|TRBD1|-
TGTGCCTGGACGGGGCCACCGGGACAGGGTGGCTACACCTTC
CAWTGPPGQGGYTF
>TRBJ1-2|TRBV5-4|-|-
TGTGCCAGCACCCTGGAGGGTGGAGGCTATGGCTACACCTTC
CASTLEGGGYGYTF
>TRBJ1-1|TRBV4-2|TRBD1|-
TGTGCCAGCAGCCAAATACGGACAGGGACGAGAACTGAAGCTTTCTTT
CASSQIRTGTRTEAFF
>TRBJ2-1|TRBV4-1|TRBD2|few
TGCGCCAGCAGCCATGAACCGGGGACTATCTATATTTCCAGTAACAATGAGCAGTTCTTC
CASSHEPGTIYISSNNEQFF
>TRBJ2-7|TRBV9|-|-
TGTGCCAGCAGCGTAGAAGCAGGGTTCTCCTACGAGCAGTACTTC
CASSVEAGFSYEQYF
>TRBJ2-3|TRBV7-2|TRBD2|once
TGTGCCAGCAGCTCCCGGACTAGCGGGAGGGCCAAAGATACGCAGTATTTT
CASSSRTSGRAKDTQYF
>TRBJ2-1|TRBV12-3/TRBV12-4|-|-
TGTGCCAGCAGCCCCCCCTACAATGAGCAGTTCTTC
CASSPPYNEQFF
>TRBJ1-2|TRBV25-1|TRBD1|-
TGTGCCAGCAGCGCACAGGGGGTTTGGGGCTACACCTTC
CASSAQGVWGYTF
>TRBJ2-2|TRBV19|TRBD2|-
TGTGCCAGTAGCGAGAGACTAGCGGGAGTTCCAGGGGAGCTGTTTTTT
CASSERLAGVPGELFF
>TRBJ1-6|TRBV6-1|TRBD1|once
TGTGCCAGCAGTGAAATGAGGGACAGGGTCGGGTCACCCCTCCACTTT
CASSEMRDRVGSPLHF
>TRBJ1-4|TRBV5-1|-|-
TGCGCCAGCAGCTTACAAGGGGCTAATGAAAAACTGTTTTTT
CASSLQGANEKLFF
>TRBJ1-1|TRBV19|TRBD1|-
TGTGCCATCTCCGCGGGGACAGAAATTATGAACACTGAAGCTTTCTTT
CAISAGTEIMNTEAFF